These T cell receptor beta chains were read from a single sample in a study of cytomegalovirus exposure and HLA in healthy donors. TCRdb's table, derived via immunoSEQ multiplex PCR, lists solely in-frame clones and lacks some. The sample yields 50,000 to 70,000 clones, roughly 75% seen once. Specimen: PBMCs. These receptors were collected from a man under 40 in good health and CMV-seropositive. The CDR3 runs from the conserved cysteine through the conserved F or W. The D gene is left open where the match is weak. A clone size is listed for some rows: how often the clone was seen (once, few, many), or a class if it is expanded.

cdr3_nt: TGTGCCAGCAGCCAACAAGCGGGGGGGCCTGTCCATGAGCAGTTCTTC
cdr3_aa: CASSQQAGGPVHEQFF
d_call: TRBD2
clone_size: -
v_call: TRBV7-2
j_call: TRBJ2-1

cdr3_nt: TGTGCCAGCAGTTACCCCGCTTGGACAGGGGACCTCTACGAGCAGTACTTC
cdr3_aa: CASSYPAWTGDLYEQYF
d_call: TRBD1
clone_size: -
v_call: TRBV28
j_call: TRBJ2-7

cdr3_nt: TGTGCCAGCAGCTTTCGGACAGGGGGCGCATCCTACGAGCAGTACTTC
cdr3_aa: CASSFRTGGASYEQYF
d_call: TRBD1
clone_size: -
v_call: TRBV7-2
j_call: TRBJ2-7

cdr3_nt: TGTGCCAGCAGTTACGCGACAGGGGCTACCTATGGCTACACCTTC
cdr3_aa: CASSYATGATYGYTF
d_call: TRBD1
clone_size: -
v_call: TRBV6-5
j_call: TRBJ1-2

cdr3_nt: TGTGCCAGCAGCTTGACAGGGGGCTTAACCGGGGAGCTGTTTTTT
cdr3_aa: CASSLTGGLTGELFF
d_call: TRBD1
clone_size: -
v_call: TRBV5-4
j_call: TRBJ2-2

cdr3_nt: TGTGCCAGCAGCCGATTTACAGATAATGAGCAGTTCTTC
cdr3_aa: CASSRFTDNEQFF
d_call: -
clone_size: -
v_call: TRBV5-4
j_call: TRBJ2-1

cdr3_nt: TGCAGCGTTGAAGAGGACAGGGGACAGAAGACCCAGTACTTC
cdr3_aa: CSVEEDRGQKTQYF
d_call: TRBD1
clone_size: -
v_call: TRBV29-1
j_call: TRBJ2-5

cdr3_nt: TGTGCCAGTAGTCTCCGACAGGGCAATCAGCCCCAGCATTTT
cdr3_aa: CASSLRQGNQPQHF
d_call: -
clone_size: -
v_call: TRBV19
j_call: TRBJ1-5

cdr3_nt: TGTGCCAGCAGCTCGACTAGTCCACGCCAAGAGACCCAGTACTTC
cdr3_aa: CASSSTSPRQETQYF
d_call: -
clone_size: once
v_call: TRBV5-6
j_call: TRBJ2-5

cdr3_nt: TGTGCCAGCAGCTCCTATACCAACGTCCTGACTTTC
cdr3_aa: CASSSYTNVLTF
d_call: -
clone_size: few
v_call: TRBV7-2
j_call: TRBJ2-6

cdr3_nt: TGTGCCAGCAGTTACTCGGCGGGGTCCGGCTACACCTTC
cdr3_aa: CASSYSAGSGYTF
d_call: -
clone_size: -
v_call: TRBV6-5
j_call: TRBJ1-2

cdr3_nt: TGTGCCAGCAGTACCAGGGATGCAACTAATGAAAAACTGTTTTTT
cdr3_aa: CASSTRDATNEKLFF
d_call: -
clone_size: -
v_call: TRBV6-5
j_call: TRBJ1-4

cdr3_nt: TGTGCCTGGAAAGGGAGAGACAATAACTATGGCTACACCTTC
cdr3_aa: CAWKGRDNNYGYTF
d_call: -
clone_size: -
v_call: TRBV30
j_call: TRBJ1-2

cdr3_nt: TGTGCCATCAGTGAGTCTTGGGGTAGCGGGGGGACCACAGATACGCAGTATTTT
cdr3_aa: CAISESWGSGGTTDTQYF
d_call: TRBD2
clone_size: -
v_call: TRBV10-3
j_call: TRBJ2-3

cdr3_nt: TGTGCCTGGAGCCCGGGGGGGTTAAACACCTTC
cdr3_aa: CAWSPGGLNTF
d_call: -
clone_size: -
v_call: TRBV30
j_call: TRBJ1-2

cdr3_nt: TGTGCCAGCAGTCTAGACGGTCGTGTAGATCAGCCCCAGCATTTT
cdr3_aa: CASSLDGRVDQPQHF
d_call: -
clone_size: few
v_call: TRBV28
j_call: TRBJ1-5

cdr3_nt: TGTGCCAGCAGCTTAGACCAGCGGACGCTGCCACCCAAAGTCGGCTACACCTTC
cdr3_aa: CASSLDQRTLPPKVGYTF
d_call: -
clone_size: -
v_call: TRBV7-2
j_call: TRBJ1-2

cdr3_nt: TGTGCCAGCAGCTTAAGAGGACAGGGGGGAGCAGATACGCAGTATTTT
cdr3_aa: CASSLRGQGGADTQYF
d_call: TRBD1
clone_size: once
v_call: TRBV11-2
j_call: TRBJ2-3

cdr3_nt: TGTGCCAGCTCACCACCTACGCGATACGAGCAGTACTTC
cdr3_aa: CASSPPTRYEQYF
d_call: -
clone_size: -
v_call: TRBV18
j_call: TRBJ2-7

cdr3_nt: TGTGCCAGCAGAAGCCTAATCTACGAAAAACTGTTTTTT
cdr3_aa: CASRSLIYEKLFF
d_call: -
clone_size: -
v_call: TRBV6-5
j_call: TRBJ1-4